These 27 T cell receptor beta chains share one sample of origin, sequenced in a study of PD-L1 blockade in urothelial cancer. Sequencing was performed with immunoSEQ multiplex PCR; in TCRdb, only in-frame clones are kept and a portion is missing. The table has 40,000 to 60,000 clones, roughly 80% seen once; the top ten hold 8.8%. Time point denoted: peripheral blood 6 weeks after treatment start. Sequences were derived from PBMCs, sampled around atezolizumab (anti-PD-L1) treatment. The receptors were gathered from a man aged 70-80 years with urothelial cancer.

The chain couples TRBV7-2 to TRBJ2-2; 8 nucleotides align to TRBD1. The CDR3 extends over 16 amino acids. Germline CDR1 SGHTA, CDR2 FQGNSA. The V and J ends lost 1 base and 5 bases, in that order; junction bases with no gene match: 6. CDR3 sequence reads: CASSLGDRLKTGELFF. CDR3 sequence (DNA): TGTGCCAGCAGCTTAGGGGACAGGCTGAAAACCGGGGAGCTGTTTTTT. Full variable domain (outside the CDR3, taken from reference TRBV7-2 and TRBJ2-2): GAGVSQSPSNKVTEKGKDVELRCDPISGHTALYWYRQSLGQGLEFLIYFQGNSAPDKSGLPSDRFSAERTGGSVSTLTIQRTQQEDSAVYLCASSLGDRLKTGELFFGEGSRLTVL.

The chain joins TRBV19 to TRBJ2-7; 10 bases agree with TRBD2. The CDR3 contains 16 residues. After removal of 9 bases from V and 7 bases from J, the junction contained 18 bases not matched to a gene. CDR1 is LNHDA and CDR2 is SQIVND in the germline V gene (reference sequence). CDR3 sequence reads: CASATGGAGGPGEQYF. The CDR3 coding sequence is TGTGCCAGCGCCACGGGAGGAGCGGGAGGGCCTGGGGAGCAGTACTTC. The full variable domain, its missing parts supplied by reference TRBV19 and TRBJ2-7, is DGGITQSPKYLFRKEGQNVTLSCEQNLNHDAMYWYRQDPGQGLRLIYYSQIVNDFQKGDIAEGYSVSREKKESFPLTVTSAQKNPTAFYLCASATGGAGGPGEQYFGPGTRLTVT.

Here the CDR3 reads CAWSVHFAKETSYEQYF. The CDR3 DNA reads as TGTGCCTGGAGTGTACATTTCGCGAAGGAGACCAGCTACGAGCAGTACTTC. V gene TRBV30 combines with J gene TRBJ2-7; no firm D call. Germline values: CDR1 GTSNPN, CDR2 SVGIG (reference sequence). V lost 0 bases and J lost 3, with 21 bases in between. The CDR3 has 17 amino acids.

The chain recombines TRBV2 with TRBJ1-1; 10 positions agree with TRBD1. The CDR3 runs to 16 residues. Losses at the gene ends were 6 bases for V and 1 base for J; bases not matched to a gene: 8. Germline CDR1 is SNHLY and CDR2 is FYNNEI. The CDR3 sequence is CASSATGGAWNTEAFF. In DNA form, the CDR3 reads TGTGCCAGCAGCGCGACAGGGGGCGCATGGAACACTGAAGCTTTCTTT. Looking up the rest from reference TRBV2 and TRBJ1-1 gives the full variable domain: EPEVTQTPSHQVTQMGQEVILRCVPISNHLYFYWYRQILGQKVEFLVSFYNNEISEKSEIFDDQFSVERPDGSNFTLKIRSTKLEDSAMYFCASSATGGAWNTEAFFGQGTRLTVV.

The gene calls are TRBV6-1 and TRBJ1-1, with 9 bases that match TRBD1. V dropped 4 bases and J dropped 0; count of bases not matched to a gene: 3. CDR3 size: 15 residues. Germline V lookup: CDR1 MNHNS, CDR2 SASEGT. DNA for the CDR3: TGTGCCAGCAGTGCGGGACAGGGCCTGAACACTGAAGCTTTCTTT. It yields the protein CASSAGQGLNTEAFF.

The V and J genes are TRBV28 and TRBJ2-2, with D perhaps matching TRBD2 (5 bases). The CDR3 contains 16 residues. Trimming cost V 6 bases and J 0 bases, with 14 bases left between them. CDR1 is MDHEN and CDR2 is SYDVKM in the germline V gene. This CDR3 is CASSYVYGANTGELFF. The DNA of the CDR3 is TGTGCCAGCAGCTACGTGTACGGGGCGAACACCGGGGAGCTGTTTTTT. Full variable domain (rest looked up from reference TRBV28 and TRBJ2-2): DVKVTQSSRYLVKRTGEKVFLECVQDMDHENMFWYRQDPGLGLRLIYFSYDVKMKEKGDIPEGYSVSREKKERFSLILESASTNQTSMYLCASSYVYGANTGELFFGEGSRLTVL.

This sequence joins TRBV11-3 and TRBJ2-3, with 11 bases that match TRBD1. CDR3 size: 15 residues. Trimming at V came to 5 bases and at J to 4 bases, leaving 5 bases not matched to a gene. The V gene's germline CDR1 is SGHNT and CDR2 YENEEA. CDR3 amino acids: CASSRGTGGPDTQYF. CDR3 coding DNA: TGTGCCAGCAGCCGAGGGACAGGGGGGCCAGATACGCAGTATTTT.

The chain joins TRBV4-2 to TRBJ2-1; possible D gene TRBD2, 6 bases. In germline, CDR1 is LGHNA, CDR2 YNFKEQ. V lost 2 bases to trimming and J lost 0 bases, with 8 bases between them. The CDR3 extends over 15 amino acids. The CDR3 DNA sequence: TGTGCCAGCAGCCAAATTAGCGGCTCCTACAATGAGCAGTTCTTC. It is translated as CASSQISGSYNEQFF.

The rearrangement links TRBV7-2 to TRBJ2-1; 9 bases agree with TRBD2. Unmatched junction bases numbered 8, after V lost 4 bases and J lost 7 bases. This CDR3 spans 15 amino acids. CDR1 is SGHTA, CDR2 FQGNSA, per germline. The CDR3 here is CASSSGLAQDNEQFF. Here the CDR3 DNA reads TGTGCCAGCAGCTCCGGACTAGCGCAGGATAATGAGCAGTTCTTC.

This clone was seen only once. The chain joins TRBV2 to TRBJ2-3, with 11 bases lining up with TRBD2. Germline loops: CDR1 SNHLY, CDR2 FYNNEI. The CDR3 runs to 13 residues. The V segment lost 7 bases and the J segment 8 bases; nucleotides outside the gene matches: 5. The CDR3 nucleotides are TGTGCCAGCACTTTGCTAGCGGGAGGTACGCAGTATTTT. It encodes CASTLLAGGTQYF.

The V call is TRBV27, the J call TRBJ2-2, with no clear D. There are 15 residues in the CDR3. Germline V gene data show CDR1 as MNHEY and CDR2 as SMNVEV (reference sequence). V was cut by 5 bases and J by 4 bases, with 14 bases left in between. CDR3 nucleotides: TGTGCCAGCAGTCTCTCCCCAGTGTTCACCGGGGAGCTGTTTTTT. Translation gives CASSLSPVFTGELFF.

The chain recombines TRBV19 with TRBJ2-7, with 9 bases identical to TRBD2. Per germline, CDR1 LNHDA and CDR2 SQIVND (reference sequence). V shed 5 bases, J shed 0 bases, and the junction held 11 bases outside the gene matches. The CDR3 extends over 17 amino acids. The DNA of the CDR3 is TGTGCCAGTAGTGAATGGTTAGCGGGAGACAGCTCCTACGAGCAGTACTTC. Protein product: CASSEWLAGDSSYEQYF.

The chain uses TRBV28 and TRBJ1-2; D is ambiguous. V was cut by 6 bases and J by 5 bases, with 7 bases left in between. Germline assignment: CDR1 MDHEN and CDR2 SYDVKM. This CDR3 has 11 residues. Written as DNA, the CDR3 is TGTGCCAGCAGAGAGGTTTATGGCTACACCTTC. Translating gives CASREVYGYTF.

This clone showed up just once. The chain combines TRBV19 with TRBJ2-2; perhaps TRBD2 as D (5 bases). Germline CDR1 and CDR2: LNHDA and SQIVND (reference sequence). V lost 5 bases to trimming and J lost 6 bases, with 19 bases between them. The CDR3 consists of 16 residues. The CDR3: CASSSDPLLEAGELFF. In DNA, the CDR3 is TGTGCCAGTAGTTCTGACCCTCTGTTGGAGGCCGGGGAGCTGTTTTTT.

The V and J genes are TRBV5-1 and TRBJ2-3; 12 nucleotides align to TRBD2. Germline V gives CDR1 SGHRS, CDR2 YFSETQ. The J segment lost 3 bases and the V segment lost 0 bases, leaving 5 bases of the junction unmatched. The CDR3 totals 17 residues. CDR3 coding DNA: TGCGCCAGCAGCTTGGCCGCTGGGACTAGCGGGACAGATACGCAGTATTTT. Amino acid sequence: CASSLAAGTSGTDTQYF.

The table lists this clone with a count of one. The chain carries TRBV7-2 and TRBJ1-4, with TRBD1 as a possible D gene (6 bases). Germline CDR1 is SGHTA and CDR2 is FQGNSA. Trimming took 0 bases from V and 3 from J, leaving 8 bases between them. The CDR3 runs to 15 residues. CDR3 sequence: CASSLAGGANEKLFF. CDR3 coding DNA: TGTGCCAGCAGCTTAGCTGGGGGCGCTAATGAAAAACTGTTTTTT.

The V and J genes are TRBV30 and TRBJ2-3; 7 nucleotides match TRBD2. Germline V gene sequence: CDR1 GTSNPN, CDR2 SVGIG (reference sequence). This CDR3 is 17 amino acids long. V was clipped by 5 bases and J by 0 bases; unmatched bases: 14. Written as DNA, the CDR3 is TGTGCCTGGCCGGGACTACTACAATCCCCGAGCACAGATACGCAGTATTTT. Translating it yields CAWPGLLQSPSTDTQYF.

V and J are TRBV7-2 and TRBJ1-4; D is ambiguous. V was cut by 5 bases and J by 8 bases, with 12 bases left in between. Germline V lookup: CDR1 SGHTA, CDR2 FQGNSA. The CDR3 is 13 amino acids. CDR3 DNA sequence: TGTGCCAGCAGCGATCCCGGGGAGGAAAAACTGTTTTTT. Translating gives CASSDPGEEKLFF. Full variable domain (rest looked up from reference TRBV7-2 and TRBJ1-4): GAGVSQSPSNKVTEKGKDVELRCDPISGHTALYWYRQSLGQGLEFLIYFQGNSAPDKSGLPSDRFSAERTGGSVSTLTIQRTQQEDSAVYLCASSDPGEEKLFFGSGTQLSVL.

The chain carries TRBV11-3 and TRBJ2-2; D may be TRBD2 (5 bases). This CDR3 contains 14 residues. The germline gives CDR1 SGHNT, CDR2 YENEEA. V was trimmed by 4 bases and J by 2 bases, leaving 8 bases between them. CDR3 loop: CASSSGLNTGELFF. DNA of the CDR3: TGTGCCAGCAGCTCCGGACTTAACACCGGGGAGCTGTTTTTT.

The chain couples TRBV6-1 to TRBJ1-5; D possibly corresponds to TRBD1 (5 bases). V lost 6 bases and J lost 11, with 14 bases in between. The germline CDR1 and CDR2 sequences are MNHNS and SASEGT. CDR3 size: 12 residues. DNA for the CDR3: TGTGCCAGCAGGTCCCAGGGTTGGTCCCAGCATTTT. It codes for CASRSQGWSQHF.

The genes are TRBV4-1 and TRBJ1-2, with 12 nucleotides matching TRBD1. J gave up 6 bases and V 2 bases, and 4 bases lay outside the gene matches. The CDR3 runs 15 residues. Germline V CDR1 and CDR2: MGHRA, YSYEKL. The CDR3 region has the DNA TGCGCCAGCAGCCAATTGGGACAGGGGGCGAATGGCTACACCTTC. This translates into CASSQLGQGANGYTF.

CDR3 coding DNA: TGTGCCAGCAGCTTAATTTCTCGTGGACAGGGCGCGTTTGGCGAGCAGTACTTC. Its protein is CASSLISRGQGAFGEQYF. This chain connects TRBV7-2 to TRBJ2-7, with 8 bases fitting TRBD1. The CDR3 sequence is 18 residues long. V was clipped by 2 bases and J by 6 bases; unmatched bases: 18. The germline CDR1 and CDR2 sequences are SGHTA and FQGNSA.

This clone was detected only once. The J gene is TRBJ1-3, the V gene TRBV28, with D possibly matching TRBD1 (5 bases). Germline CDR1 reads MDHEN; CDR2 reads SYDVKM. The CDR3 is 15 residues long. Trimming took 5 bases from V and 0 from J, leaving 11 bases between them. In nucleotides, the CDR3 is TGTGCCAGCAGTGCCCCTCAGGGCTCTGGAAACACCATATATTTT. It encodes CASSAPQGSGNTIYF.

The chain couples TRBV7-3 to TRBJ2-7; weak D call: TRBD2 (6 bases). V gave up 5 bases and J gave up 3 bases, with 17 bases separating them. Germline values: CDR1 SGHTA, CDR2 FQGTGA. CDR3 length: 15 residues. The CDR3 nucleotides read TGTGCCAGCAGCCAGAGTGCGGGGACTCTCTACGAGCAGTACTTC. Protein product: CASSQSAGTLYEQYF.

This chain joins TRBV7-3 and TRBJ2-3, with 9 bases that match TRBD2. The CDR3 spans 15 residues. Trimming removed 4 bases from V and 2 bases from J; junction bases left unmatched: 4. The V gene's germline CDR1 is SGHTA and CDR2 FQGTGA. CDR3 region: CASSSSSGITDTQYF. The DNA of the CDR3 is TGTGCCAGCAGCTCATCTAGCGGGATCACAGATACGCAGTATTTT.

The chain employs TRBV29-1 and TRBJ1-1; a possible D gene is TRBD1 (6 bases). Per the germline V gene, CDR1 is SQVTM and CDR2 is ANQGSEA. Between the trimmed V and J ends, which lost 6 bases and 1 base, there was a span of 12 bases. CDR3 length: 13 amino acids. The CDR3 DNA follows: TGCAGCGTACCGACAGGATCGAACACTGAAGCTTTCTTT. Translation: CSVPTGSNTEAFF. Complete variable domain (other parts from reference TRBV29-1 and TRBJ1-1): SAVISQKPSRDICQRGTSLTIQCQVDSQVTMMFWYRQQPGQSLTLIATANQGSEATYESGFVIDKFPISRPNLTFSTLTVSNMSPEDSSIYLCSVPTGSNTEAFFGQGTRLTVV.

The CDR3 DNA reads TGCGCCAGCAGCTTGGTACAGGGGGCGATGGGACTAGCGGGAGGTTCCTACAATGAGCAGTTCTTC. Protein: CASSLVQGAMGLAGGSYNEQFF. The chain employs TRBV5-1 and TRBJ2-1; TRBD2 agrees at 15 bases. V dropped 0 bases and J dropped 1; count of bases not matched to a gene: 14. The CDR3 has 22 residues. The germline V gene has CDR1 SGHRS and CDR2 YFSETQ.